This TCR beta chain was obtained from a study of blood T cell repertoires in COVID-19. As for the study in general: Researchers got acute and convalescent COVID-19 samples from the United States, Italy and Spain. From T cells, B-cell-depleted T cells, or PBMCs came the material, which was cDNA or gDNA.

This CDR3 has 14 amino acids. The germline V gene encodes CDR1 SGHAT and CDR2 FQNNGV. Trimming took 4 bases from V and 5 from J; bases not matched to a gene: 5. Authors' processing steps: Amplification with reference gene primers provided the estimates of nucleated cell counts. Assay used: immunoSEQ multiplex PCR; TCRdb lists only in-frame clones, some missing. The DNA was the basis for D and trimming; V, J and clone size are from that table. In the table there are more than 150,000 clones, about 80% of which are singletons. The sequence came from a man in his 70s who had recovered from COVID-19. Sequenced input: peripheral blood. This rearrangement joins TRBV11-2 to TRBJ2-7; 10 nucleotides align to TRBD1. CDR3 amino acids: CASSSDRGRDEQYF. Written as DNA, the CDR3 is TGTGCCAGCAGCTCCGACAGGGGGCGCGACGAGCAGTACTTC.